The entry below describes one T cell receptor beta chain. Antigen: not known. The entry originates in a study of shared clonotypes between healthy human individuals. Study results and caveats: The study generally estimated greater richness for naive than memory subsets.

The repertoire was sequenced with immunoSEQ multiplex PCR; TCRdb's copy has only in-frame clones and lacks some. Found here are about 680,000 clones, roughly 94% of them singletons; the top ten hold 24%. The ends were cut back, 2 bases at V and 0 bases at J, with 10 bases in the middle. Germline assignment: CDR1 MNHEY and CDR2 SMNVEV (reference sequence). The CDR3 loop spans 15 amino acids. Positively selected for CCR7, the CD45RO-negative cells used as naive CD8 cells excluded terminally differentiated effector memory CD45RA+ cells. The V gene is TRBV27, the J gene TRBJ1-1; D gene ambiguous. This TCR derives from a young man in good health. Sample: naive CD8+ T cells sorted from blood. The CDR3 loop is CASSLIGDLNTEAFF. CDR3 DNA sequence: TGTGCCAGCAGTTTAATCGGGGATCTGAACACTGAAGCTTTCTTT.